This record looks at one TCR beta chain sequence and its context. CDR1 and CDR2 from the germline V gene are SGDLS and YYNGEE. The CDR3 extends over 16 amino acids. Trimming cost V 4 bases and J 3 bases, with 18 bases left between them. In the authors' workflow: How many nucleated cells were present was estimated from reference gene primer amplification. The data were produced by immunoSEQ multiplex PCR, yet TCRdb's version contains in-frame clones alone and is incomplete. The V and J calls and clone size were taken over from that table, and D and trimming were inferred from the DNA. The table lists around 240,000 clones, over 75% of them singletons. The sample belongs to a study of blood T cell repertoires in COVID-19. Across the whole study: Italy, Spain and the United States were the sources of the convalescent and acute COVID-19 samples. T cells, B-cell-depleted T cells, or PBMCs supplied cDNA or gDNA.

The chain links TRBV9 to TRBJ2-3; D perhaps matches TRBD2 (6 bases). The sequence came from a woman between 45 and 65 years old who had recovered from COVID-19. The specimen sequenced was PBMCs or T cells enriched from blood (not recorded which). CDR3 loop: CASSPPRAEGTDTQYF. DNA of the CDR3: TGTGCCAGCAGCCCCCCCAGGGCGGAGGGAACAGATACGCAGTATTTT.